This T cell receptor beta chain was sequenced during a study of T cells in Graves' hyperthyroidism and ophthalmopathy. Amplified TCR beta CDR3 regions derived from RNA transcripts. When the TCR CDR3 underwent first-round RT-PCR, the HTBI primer set was used. MiXCR, run by TCRdb on the multiplex PCR reads, gives a single entry per CDR3 protein. The data contain 300,000 to 450,000 distinct CDR3 sequences, around 20% of them singletons. In this sample, this clonotype turned up a few times. At one end the junction does not follow the germline gene, possibly because of a read error. The length of the CDR3 is 17 residues. Germline-derived CDR1 and CDR2 are SSHAT and FNYEAQ (reference sequence).

The sequence was obtained from a man aged 18 to 30 with Graves' ophthalmopathy. Sequenced sample: blood. The chain carries TRBV7-7 and TRBJ1-1; possibly TRBD1 for D (6 bases). The CDR3: CASSFLTGRVGNTEAFF. CDR3 nucleotide sequence: TGTGCTAGCAGCTTTCTTACAGGGCGAGTCGGAAACACTGAAGCTTTCTTT. Drawing the rest from reference TRBV7-7 and TRBJ1-1, the complete variable domain is GAGVSQSPRYKVTKRGQDVTLRCDPISSHATLYWYQQALGQGPEFLTYFNYEAQPDKSGLPSDRFSAERPEGSISTLTIQRTEQRDSAMYRCASSFLTGRVGNTEAFFGQGTRLTVV.